A single sample gave rise to the 14 T cell receptor beta chains below, sequenced in a study of T cell responses to AZD1222 COVID-19 vaccine. Sequencing used immunoSEQ multiplex PCR; TCRdb keeps in-frame clones, though not all of them. The sample consists of 100,000 to 120,000 clones, around 81% of them appearing once. Sequenced here: peripheral blood, sampled on day 0 of AZD1222 vaccination. The receptor set was obtained from an adult in good health.

The chain recombines TRBV9 with TRBJ2-1, with TRBD2 matching 11 bases. The germline V gene encodes CDR1 SGDLS and CDR2 YYNGEE. The CDR3 sequence is 18 residues long. Losses at the gene ends were 0 bases for V and 9 bases for J; bases not matched to a gene: 14. CDR3 nucleotide sequence: TGTGCCAGCAGCGTAGTGGATAGCGGGAGGGTAAGTTTGAGTGAGCAGTTCTTC. This translates into CASSVVDSGRVSLSEQFF.

As DNA, the CDR3 is TGTGCCACCAGCAGTCAGGGTGGAGGGGTCAAACAGCCCCAGCATTTT. Its protein is CATSSQGGGVKQPQHF. The V and J genes are TRBV15 and TRBJ1-5; perhaps TRBD1 as D (5 bases). The CDR3 runs 16 residues. The V end lost 3 bases, the J end lost 7 bases, and 19 bases lay between the germline ends. Germline V gives CDR1 LNHNV, CDR2 YYDKDF (reference sequence).

The rearrangement links TRBV7-2 to TRBJ2-7; 8 bases match TRBD2. The CDR3 loop spans 14 amino acids. The germline gives CDR1 SGHTA, CDR2 FQGNSA. V lost 3 bases and J lost 5; bases outside the gene matches: 6. CDR3 in amino acids: CASSLASGYNEQYF. CDR3 sequence (DNA): TGTGCCAGCAGCTTGGCTAGCGGGTATAACGAGCAGTACTTC.

The genes are TRBV14 and TRBJ1-1; maybe TRBD1 (6 bases). Germline V gives CDR1 SGHDN, CDR2 FVKESK. V was clipped by 4 bases and J by 1 base, with 7 bases between them. The CDR3 is 13 amino acids. The chain's CDR3 is CASSLQGNTEAFF. The CDR3 DNA follows: TGTGCCAGCAGCCTACAGGGGAACACTGAAGCTTTCTTT.

V usage is TRBV6-2 or TRBV6-3 and J usage is TRBJ2-2; 10 bases align to TRBD1. The J segment lost 0 bases and the V segment lost 5 bases, leaving 12 bases of the junction unmatched. CDR3 length equals 19 residues. Germline V gene sequence: CDR1 MNHEY, CDR2 SVGEGT. The CDR3 nucleotides are TGTGCCAGCAGTCAAGCGGGATGGGACAGGGGAACGAACACCGGGGAGCTGTTTTTT. Amino acid sequence: CASSQAGWDRGTNTGELFF.

A few counts support this clone. The chain couples TRBV28 to TRBJ2-7, with D uncertain. The CDR3 runs 15 residues. V dropped 3 bases and J dropped 2 bases, with 14 bases sitting between them. In germline, CDR1 is MDHEN, CDR2 SYDVKM. The CDR3 loop is CASSFPRRTPYEQYF. CDR3 sequence (DNA): TGTGCCAGCAGTTTCCCCCGACGGACCCCCTACGAGCAGTACTTC.

This clone was seen a single time. The chain has TRBV25-1 and TRBJ2-6; the D is unclear. Germline CDR1 reads MGHDK; CDR2 reads SYGVNS. Trimming shortened V by 2 bases and J by 2 bases, and 4 bases separated the two germline ends. CDR3 length: 14 amino acids. The CDR3 DNA follows: TGTGCCAGCAGTGAACTAACTGGGGCCAACGTCCTGACTTTC. This gives the protein CASSELTGANVLTF.

With regard to this clone: A read error is possible here, since a much larger clone lies one base away. This chain connects TRBV3-1 (or the pseudogene TRBV3-2) to TRBJ2-7; D unclear. The germline V and J ends were trimmed by 1 base and 3 bases, with 4 bases remaining between them. Germline V gene data show CDR1 as LGHDT and CDR2 as YNNKEL (reference sequence). CDR3 length: 12 amino acids. CDR3 nucleotide sequence: TGTGCCAGCAGCCAAGGACACTACGAGCAGTACTTC. Its translation is CASSQGHYEQYF.

The rearrangement joins TRBV10-3 to TRBJ1-2; D not resolved. Germline values: CDR1 ENHRY, CDR2 SYGVKD. The CDR3 runs to 15 residues. The ends were cut back, 6 bases at V and 1 base at J, with 15 bases in the middle. The CDR3 coding sequence is TGTGCCATCAGGGTCCCCCCCGGGGATAACTATGGCTACACCTTC. Its protein product is CAIRVPPGDNYGYTF.

The chain joins TRBV6-2 or TRBV6-3 to TRBJ2-1, with 8 bases lining up with TRBD2. Germline assignment: CDR1 MNHEY and CDR2 SVGEGT. The CDR3 loop spans 16 amino acids. The V segment lost 2 bases and the J segment 3 bases; nucleotides outside the gene matches: 6. The CDR3 here is CASSYRTRGDYNEQFF. The CDR3 DNA sequence: TGTGCCAGCAGTTACAGGACGCGGGGGGACTACAATGAGCAGTTCTTC.

The chain combines TRBV13 with TRBJ2-7, with 8 bases that match TRBD2. The V gene's germline CDR1 is PRHDT and CDR2 FYEKMQ (reference sequence). J lost 0 bases, V lost 0 bases, and 13 bases had no gene match. This CDR3 region has 19 residues. CDR3 nucleotides: TGTGCCAGCAGCTTAGGCCTTAGTAGCGGGGCTACCCGCTCCTACGAGCAGTACTTC. Translating it yields CASSLGLSSGATRSYEQYF.

This chain connects TRBV4-1 to TRBJ2-3; 10 nucleotides align to TRBD1. Germline V CDR1 and CDR2: MGHRA, YSYEKL. This CDR3 region has 15 residues. V was clipped by 6 bases and J by 0 bases; unmatched bases: 3. This CDR3 reads CASSRDRGSTDTQYF. CDR3 DNA sequence: TGCGCCAGCAGTCGGGACAGGGGAAGCACAGATACGCAGTATTTT.

The chain couples TRBV2 to TRBJ1-3; 7 bases line up with TRBD1. CDR1 is SNHLY, CDR2 FYNNEI, per germline. CDR3 size: 14 residues. With 6 bases clipped from V and 0 bases from J, the junction kept 2 bases outside the gene matches. The CDR3 region has the DNA TGTGCCAGCAGGACAGGGTTCTCTGGAAACACCATATATTTT. This codes for CASRTGFSGNTIYF.

The chain carries TRBV4-3 and TRBJ2-1; 10 bases line up with TRBD2. Per the germline V gene, CDR1 is LGHNA and CDR2 is YSLEER. Germline trimming cut 0 bases from V and 9 bases from J; bases unmatched to any gene: 11. CDR3 length equals 17 residues. Written as DNA, the CDR3 is TGCGCCAGCAGCCAAGATTTAGGAGCGGGAGGGCCCAGTGAGCAGTTCTTC. It encodes CASSQDLGAGGPSEQFF.